This TCR beta chain is drawn from a study of T cell responses to AZD1222 COVID-19 vaccine. Germline CDR1 is LNHDA and CDR2 is SQIVND (reference sequence). The CDR3 sequence is 14 residues long. Deletions cut 5 bases from V and 5 bases from J, with 13 bases between. Produced via immunoSEQ multiplex PCR; TCRdb's table is partial and in-frame only. In the table there are about 110,000 clones, around 90% of which are singletons. The TCR originated in an adult who received the AZD1222 COVID-19 vaccine. V is TRBV19 and J is TRBJ2-1; possible D gene TRBD1, 5 bases. The sample in question was peripheral blood, obtained 28 days after the second AZD1222 dose. The CDR3 DNA follows: TGTGCCAGTAGTGCGTTCCCGACAGACAATGAGCAGTTCTTC. Its protein product is CASSAFPTDNEQFF. The full variable domain, its missing parts supplied by reference TRBV19 and TRBJ2-1, is DGGITQSPKYLFRKEGQNVTLSCEQNLNHDAMYWYRQDPGQGLRLIYYSQIVNDFQKGDIAEGYSVSREKKESFPLTVTSAQKNPTAFYLCASSAFPTDNEQFFGPGTRLTVL.